The rows below give T cell receptor beta chains drawn from one sample of a study of T cells in narcolepsy. Their target antigens are unknown. Here immunoSEQ multiplex PCR was the method, and the copy in TCRdb shows in-frame clones only, minus some. The repertoire holds 2,000 to 2,500 clones, with about 25% as singletons. The sequenced sample consisted of cultured CD4+ T cells from cerebrospinal fluid. The receptors originated from a human donor with narcolepsy. The CDR3 runs from the conserved cysteine through the conserved F or W. The order of the fields is clone size, D gene, J gene, V gene, CDR3 protein, CDR3 DNA. The D gene is left open where the match is weak. A row's size may be missing; if present it is once, few, many or a size class.

>few|.|TRBJ2-7|TRBV5-4
CASSFVRGGGEQYF
TGTGCCAGCAGCTTCGTACGTGGGGGAGGCGAGCAGTACTTC
>medium-sized|.|TRBJ2-7|TRBV5-1
CASRELGVKNGEQYF
TGCGCCAGCAGGGAGTTAGGGGTAAAGAACGGCGAGCAGTACTTC
>.|.|TRBJ1-5|TRBV5-1
CASSFGNQPQHF
TGTGCCAGCAGCTTTGGCAATCAGCCCCAGCATTTT
>few|TRBD1|TRBJ2-6|TRBV5-8
CASSLVGPGGSGANVLTF
TGTGCCAGCAGCTTGGTAGGTCCAGGGGGCAGTGGGGCCAACGTCCTGACTTTC
>few|.|TRBJ2-1|TRBV5-4
CASSQGIRDNEQFF
TGTGCCAGCAGCCAAGGGATTCGGGACAATGAGCAGTTCTTC
>.|.|TRBJ2-7|TRBV5-8
CASSHNLVGEQYF
TGTGCCAGCAGCCATAACTTAGTGGGGGAGCAGTACTTC
>large|TRBD1|TRBJ1-3|TRBV19
CASSQTGSSGNTIYF
TGTGCCAGTAGCCAGACAGGGAGCTCTGGAAACACCATATATTTT
>large|TRBD2|TRBJ2-1|TRBV7-2
CASSRLAGGVGEQFF
TGTGCCAGCAGCCGACTAGCGGGAGGTGTAGGTGAGCAGTTCTTC
>few|.|TRBJ1-2|TRBV7-2
CASSLVGTTLYGYTF
TGTGCCAGCAGCTTAGTTGGGACAACACTTTATGGCTACACCTTC
>.|.|TRBJ2-7|TRBV14
CASSRGDEQYF
TGTGCCAGCAGCCGGGGGGACGAGCAGTACTTC
>.|TRBD2|TRBJ2-1|TRBV9
CASSVLAGGEVGQFF
TGTGCCAGCAGCGTATTAGCGGGGGGGGAAGTCGGGCAGTTCTTC
>few|.|TRBJ2-7|TRBV6-5
CATSNPYEQYF
TGTGCCACCTCAAATCCCTACGAGCAGTACTTC
>.|.|TRBJ2-7|TRBV7-9
CASSQKGVDSSYEQYF
TGCGCCAGCAGCCAAAAGGGGGTTGATAGCTCCTACGAGCAGTACTTC
>large|.|TRBJ1-2|TRBV7-3
CASSPTGNYGYTF
TGTGCCAGCAGCCCTACAGGGAACTATGGCTACACCTTC
>.|.|TRBJ1-2|TRBV6-9
CASSEVGYGYTF
TGTGCCAGCAGTGAAGTGGGCTATGGCTACACCTTC
>.|.|TRBJ1-2|TRBV4-3
CASSQDTLAGSYYGYTF
TGCGCCAGCAGCCAAGATACCTTGGCAGGGAGCTACTATGGCTACACCTTC
>.|TRBD2|TRBJ2-3|TRBV7-6
CASSLGGTDTQYF
TGTGCCAGCAGCTTGGGGGGGACAGATACGCAGTATTTT
>few|.|TRBJ1-1|TRBV5-1
CARRGDYTEAFF
TGCGCCAGGAGGGGGGATTACACTGAAGCTTTCTTT
>large|.|TRBJ1-5|TRBV19
CASSIGQGGNQPQHF
TGTGCCAGTAGTATAGGGCAGGGTGGCAATCAGCCCCAGCATTTT
>.|TRBD2|TRBJ2-3|TRBV7-1
CASSLGGTDTQYF
TGTGCCAGCAGCTTGGGGGGGACAGATACGCAGTATTTT
>medium-sized|.|TRBJ2-5|TRBV6-5
CASSPGISGETQYF
TGTGCCAGCAGTCCCGGGATCTCTGGAGAGACCCAGTACTTC
>large|.|TRBJ1-3|TRBV5-1
CASSSASSGNTIYF
TGCGCCAGCAGCTCCGCAAGCTCTGGAAACACCATATATTTT
>.|.|TRBJ1-5|TRBV11-2
CASSLLANQPQHF
TGTGCCAGCAGCTTGTTGGCCAATCAGCCCCAGCATTTT
>few|.|TRBJ2-1|TRBV21-1
CARGTGPYNEQFF
TGTGCCAGGGGGACAGGTCCCTACAATGAGCAGTTCTTC
>.|.|TRBJ2-5|TRBV11-1
CASSLAGGETQYF
TGTGCCAGCAGCTTAGCGGGGGGAGAGACCCAGTACTTC
>.|.|TRBJ1-2|TRBV6-8
CAVQKFYGYTF
TGTGCCGTACAGAAATTCTATGGCTACACCTTC
>few|.|TRBJ1-1|TRBV7-8
CASSFQGVVTEAFF
TGTGCCAGCAGCTTCCAGGGAGTGGTAACTGAAGCTTTCTTT
>few|.|TRBJ1-4|TRBV28
CASSWGLGEKLFF
TGTGCCAGCAGTTGGGGGCTAGGGGAAAAACTGTTTTTT
>few|TRBD2|TRBJ2-3|TRBV7-3
CASSLGGTDTQYF
TGTGCCAGCAGCTTGGGGGGGACAGATACGCAGTATTTT
>.|.|TRBJ2-7|TRBV7-8
CASSSHAAYEQYF
TGTGCCAGCAGCTCTCACGCGGCCTACGAGCAGTACTTC
>large|TRBD1|TRBJ1-1|TRBV5-6
CASSWDRGKAEAFF
TGTGCCAGCAGCTGGGACAGGGGAAAGGCTGAAGCTTTCTTT
>.|TRBD2|TRBJ2-3|TRBV28
CASRSLGGAPDTQYF
TGTGCCAGCAGGTCCCTCGGGGGGGCCCCAGATACGCAGTATTTT
>.|TRBD2|TRBJ2-5|TRBV6-6
CASSRLAGGLEQYF
TGTGCCAGCAGCCGACTAGCGGGAGGTTTAGAGCAGTACTTC
>.|.|TRBJ1-5|TRBV11-2
CASSVGGSGPQHF
TGTGCCAGCAGCGTGGGGGGGTCCGGGCCCCAGCATTTT
>.|TRBD2|TRBJ2-5|TRBV7-6
CASSSSGSGETQYF
TGTGCCAGCAGCTCTAGCGGGAGTGGGGAGACCCAGTACTTC
>few|TRBD2|TRBJ2-1|TRBV28
CASSPPLAGGANEQFF
TGTGCCAGCAGTCCCCCCTTAGCGGGAGGGGCCAATGAGCAGTTCTTC
>once|.|TRBJ1-1|TRBV19
CASSPPVQGYTEAFF
TGTGCCAGTAGTCCCCCGGTGCAGGGGTACACTGAAGCTTTCTTT
>few|TRBD2|TRBJ2-3|TRBV6-4
CASRSGSFLTDTQYF
TGTGCCAGCAGGAGCGGGAGTTTCCTCACAGATACGCAGTATTTT
>.|TRBD1|TRBJ2-1|TRBV30
CAWSGGEGAYGETQFF
TGTGCCTGGAGTGGAGGCGAGGGGGCCTATGGGGAGACCCAGTTCTTC
>.|.|TRBJ2-7|TRBV7-4
CASSTGALFGYEQYF
TGTGCCAGCAGCACCGGTGCCCTCTTCGGCTACGAGCAGTACTTC
>.|.|TRBJ2-7|TRBV7-8
CASSFVRGGGEQYF
TGTGCCAGCAGCTTCGTACGTGGGGGAGGCGAGCAGTACTTC
>large|.|TRBJ2-7|TRBV6-1
CASSVSGLSYEQYF
TGTGCCAGCAGTGTATCGGGCCTCTCCTACGAGCAGTACTTC
>.|TRBD1|TRBJ1-2|TRBV6-4
CASSDTKGDRGRIAGYTF
TGTGCCAGCAGTGACACAAAAGGGGACAGGGGGCGTATTGCTGGCTACACCTTC
>.|.|TRBJ2-5|TRBV5-6
CASSPGISGETQYF
TGTGCCAGCAGTCCCGGGATCTCTGGAGAGACCCAGTACTTC
>few|.|TRBJ1-2|TRBV7-2
CASSLGGRDTDYTF
TGTGCCAGCAGCTTAGGGGGCCGGGACACTGACTACACCTTC
>large|.|TRBJ1-5|TRBV4-2
CASSQDSNQPQHF
TGTGCCAGCAGCCAAGATTCGAATCAGCCCCAGCATTTT
>.|.|TRBJ1-6|TRBV7-3
CASSLVATVLSPLHF
TGTGCCAGCAGCCTTGTAGCGACAGTGCTCTCACCCCTCCACTTT